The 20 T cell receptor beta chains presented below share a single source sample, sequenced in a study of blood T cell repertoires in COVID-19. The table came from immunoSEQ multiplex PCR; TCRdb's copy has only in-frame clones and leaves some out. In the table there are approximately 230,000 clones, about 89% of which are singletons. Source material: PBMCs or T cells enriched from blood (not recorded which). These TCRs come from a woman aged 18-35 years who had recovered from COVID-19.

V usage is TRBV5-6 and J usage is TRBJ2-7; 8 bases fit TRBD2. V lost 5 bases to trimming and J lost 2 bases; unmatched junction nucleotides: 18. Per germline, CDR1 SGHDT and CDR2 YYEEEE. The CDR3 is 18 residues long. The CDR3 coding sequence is TGTGCCAGCAGGGATGGATGGGCTAGCGGGCTTTACACCTACGAGCAGTACTTC. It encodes CASRDGWASGLYTYEQYF.

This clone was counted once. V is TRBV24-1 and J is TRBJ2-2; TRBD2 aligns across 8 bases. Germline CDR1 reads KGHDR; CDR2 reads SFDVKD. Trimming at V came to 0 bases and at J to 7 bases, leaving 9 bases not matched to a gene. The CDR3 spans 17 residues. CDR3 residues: CATSDLKTGGYVGELFF. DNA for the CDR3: TGTGCCACCAGTGATTTGAAAACGGGGGGGTATGTCGGGGAGCTGTTTTTT.

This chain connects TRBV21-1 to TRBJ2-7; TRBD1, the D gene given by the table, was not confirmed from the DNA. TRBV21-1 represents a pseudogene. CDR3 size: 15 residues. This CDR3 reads CASSKRTGVTYEQYF. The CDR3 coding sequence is TGTGCCAGCAGCAAAAGGACAGGGGTGACCTACGAGCAGTACTTC.

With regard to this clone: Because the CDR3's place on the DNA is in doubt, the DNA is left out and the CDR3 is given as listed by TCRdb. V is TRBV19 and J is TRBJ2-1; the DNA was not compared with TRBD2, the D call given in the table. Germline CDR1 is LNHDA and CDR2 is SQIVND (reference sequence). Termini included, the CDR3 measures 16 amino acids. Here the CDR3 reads CASSIFWRSSYNEQFF.

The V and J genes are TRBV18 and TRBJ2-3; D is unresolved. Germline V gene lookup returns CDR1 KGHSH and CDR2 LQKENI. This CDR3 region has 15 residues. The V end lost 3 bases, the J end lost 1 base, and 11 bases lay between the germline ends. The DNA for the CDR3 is TGTGCCAGCTCACCCGGTTTAACCGGCACAGATACGCAGTATTTT. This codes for CASSPGLTGTDTQYF.

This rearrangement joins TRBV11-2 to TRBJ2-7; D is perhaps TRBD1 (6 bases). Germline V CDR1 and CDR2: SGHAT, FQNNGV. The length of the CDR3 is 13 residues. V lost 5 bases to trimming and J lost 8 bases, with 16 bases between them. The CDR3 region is CASSQRRDTKQYF. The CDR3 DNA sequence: TGTGCCAGCAGCCAGCGCCGGGACACCAAGCAGTACTTC. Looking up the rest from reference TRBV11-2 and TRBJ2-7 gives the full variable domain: EAGVAQSPRYKIIEKRQSVAFWCNPISGHATLYWYQQILGQGPKLLIQFQNNGVVDDSQLPKDRFSAERLKGVDSTLKIQPAKLEDSAVYLCASSQRRDTKQYFGPGTRLTVT.

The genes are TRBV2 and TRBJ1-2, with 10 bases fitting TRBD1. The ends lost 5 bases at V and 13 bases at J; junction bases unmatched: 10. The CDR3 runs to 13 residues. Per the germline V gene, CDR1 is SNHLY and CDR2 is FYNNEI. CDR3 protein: CASSIEDRGSLTF. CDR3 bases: TGTGCCAGCAGTATAGAGGACAGGGGGTCTCTCACCTTC.

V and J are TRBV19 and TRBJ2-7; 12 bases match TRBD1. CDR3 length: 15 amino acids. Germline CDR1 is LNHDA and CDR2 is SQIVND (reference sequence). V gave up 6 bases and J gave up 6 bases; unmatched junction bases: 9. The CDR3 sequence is CASSTGTGGSGEQYF. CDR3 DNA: TGTGCCAGTAGCACCGGGACAGGGGGCAGCGGCGAGCAGTACTTC.

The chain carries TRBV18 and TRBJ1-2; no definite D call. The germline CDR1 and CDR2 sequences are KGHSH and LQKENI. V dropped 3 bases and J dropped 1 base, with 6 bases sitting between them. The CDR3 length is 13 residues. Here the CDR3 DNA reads TGTGCCAGCTCACCTCCGGTTAACTATGGCTACACCTTC. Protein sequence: CASSPPVNYGYTF.

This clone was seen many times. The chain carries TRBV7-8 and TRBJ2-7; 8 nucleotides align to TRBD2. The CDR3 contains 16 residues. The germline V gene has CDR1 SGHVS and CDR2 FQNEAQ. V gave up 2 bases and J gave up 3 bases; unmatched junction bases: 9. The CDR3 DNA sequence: TGTGCCAGCAGCTTAAATTTAGCGGGGAAAAACTACGAGCAGTACTTC. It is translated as CASSLNLAGKNYEQYF.

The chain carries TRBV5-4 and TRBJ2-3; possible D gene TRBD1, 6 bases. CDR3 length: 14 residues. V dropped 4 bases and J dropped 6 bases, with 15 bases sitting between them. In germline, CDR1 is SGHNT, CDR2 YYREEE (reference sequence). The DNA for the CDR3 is TGTGCCAGCAGCCCCGGCAGGGGTGGGGATACGCAGTATTTT. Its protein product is CASSPGRGGDTQYF.

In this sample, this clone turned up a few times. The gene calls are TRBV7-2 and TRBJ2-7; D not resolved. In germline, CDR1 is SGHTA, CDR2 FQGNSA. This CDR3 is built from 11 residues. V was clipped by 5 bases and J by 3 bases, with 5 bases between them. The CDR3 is CASSMRYEQYF. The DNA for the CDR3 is TGTGCCAGCAGCATGCGCTACGAGCAGTACTTC.

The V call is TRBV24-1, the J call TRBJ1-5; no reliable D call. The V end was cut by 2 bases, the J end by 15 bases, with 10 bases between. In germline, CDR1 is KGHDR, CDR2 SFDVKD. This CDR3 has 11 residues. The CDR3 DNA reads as TGTGCCACCAGTGATTCCCTAAGATGGCATTTT. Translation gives CATSDSLRWHF.

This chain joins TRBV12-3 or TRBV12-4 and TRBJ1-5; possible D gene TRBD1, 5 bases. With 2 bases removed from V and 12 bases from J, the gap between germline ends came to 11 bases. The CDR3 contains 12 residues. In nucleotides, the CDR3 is TGTGCCAGCAGTTTAAAAGCCCAGGGCCAGCATTTT. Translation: CASSLKAQGQHF.

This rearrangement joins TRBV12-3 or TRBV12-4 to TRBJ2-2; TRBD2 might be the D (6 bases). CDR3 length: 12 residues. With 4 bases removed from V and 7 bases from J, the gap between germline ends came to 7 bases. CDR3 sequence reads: CASSYGGGELFF. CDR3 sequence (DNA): TGTGCCAGCAGTTACGGGGGCGGGGAGCTGTTTTTT.

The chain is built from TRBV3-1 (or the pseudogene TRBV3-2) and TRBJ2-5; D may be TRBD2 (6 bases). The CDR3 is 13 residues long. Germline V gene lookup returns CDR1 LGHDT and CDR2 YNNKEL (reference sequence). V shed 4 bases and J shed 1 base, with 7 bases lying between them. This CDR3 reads CASSLTSQETQYF. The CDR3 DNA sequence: TGTGCCAGCAGCCTGACTAGCCAAGAGACCCAGTACTTC.

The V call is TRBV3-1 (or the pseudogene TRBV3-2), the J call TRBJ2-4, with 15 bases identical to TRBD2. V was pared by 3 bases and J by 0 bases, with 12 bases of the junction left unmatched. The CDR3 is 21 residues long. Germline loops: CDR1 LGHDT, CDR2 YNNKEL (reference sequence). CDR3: CASSHRRGLAGGRLAKNIQYF. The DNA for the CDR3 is TGTGCCAGCAGCCATAGAAGGGGACTAGCGGGGGGTCGGCTAGCCAAAAACATTCAGTACTTC.

In nucleotides, the CDR3 is TGTGCCAGCAGCTTAGTGTCCGGGCAGGGCTACAATCAGCCCCAGCATTTT. Translation gives CASSLVSGQGYNQPQHF. V and J are TRBV7-2 and TRBJ1-5; perhaps TRBD1 as D (5 bases). CDR1 and CDR2 (germline): SGHTA, FQGNSA. V was trimmed by 1 base and J by 3 bases, leaving 16 bases between them. This CDR3 region has 17 residues. The full variable domain, with the rest looked up from reference TRBV7-2 and TRBJ1-5, is GAGVSQSPSNKVTEKGKDVELRCDPISGHTALYWYRQSLGQGLEFLIYFQGNSAPDKSGLPSDRFSAERTGGSVSTLTIQRTQQEDSAVYLCASSLVSGQGYNQPQHFGDGTRLSIL.

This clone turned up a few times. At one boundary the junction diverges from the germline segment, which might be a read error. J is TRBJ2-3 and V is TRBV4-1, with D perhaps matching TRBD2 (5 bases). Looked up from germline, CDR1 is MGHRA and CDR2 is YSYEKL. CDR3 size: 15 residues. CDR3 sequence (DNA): TGCGCCAGCAGCCAAGATACTAGACCCACATATACGCAGTATTTT. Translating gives CASSQDTRPTYTQYF.

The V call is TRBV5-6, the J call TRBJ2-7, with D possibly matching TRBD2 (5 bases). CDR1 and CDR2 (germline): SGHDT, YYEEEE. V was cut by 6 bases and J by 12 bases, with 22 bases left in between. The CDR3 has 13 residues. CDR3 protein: CASTNVGEILSYF. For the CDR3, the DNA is TGTGCCAGCACCAACGTCGGGGAGATCCTTTCGTACTTC.